The 19 T cell receptor beta chains presented below share a single source sample, sequenced in a study of response to subunit inactivated influenza vaccine. TCRdb reanalysed the RT-PCR reads using MiXCR and keeps one entry per CDR3 protein. The sample yields around 300,000 distinct CDR3 sequences, roughly 22% seen once. The sample consisted of PBMCs from blood, taken less than 22 months after vaccination. Receptors originate from a man between 50 and 75 years old who received an inactivated influenza vaccine.

This clonotype was seen many times. This chain links TRBV29-1 with TRBJ1-1, with a possible D match to TRBD1 (6 bases). Trimming shortened V by 7 bases and J by 3 bases, and 18 bases separated the two germline ends. Germline CDR1 reads SQVTM; CDR2 reads ANQGSEA. This CDR3 spans 14 amino acids. The CDR3 loop is CSAHPGQSYTEAFF. DNA for the CDR3: TGCAGCGCCCATCCAGGACAGTCCTACACTGAAGCTTTCTTT.

CDR3 sequence (DNA): TGTGCCAGCGGCAGACTAGCGGGGGTGTCCGGGGAGCTGTTTTTT. It is translated as CASGRLAGVSGELFF. This sequence joins TRBV12-3 or TRBV12-4 and TRBJ2-2, with TRBD2 matching over 12 bases. V shed 8 bases, J shed 6 bases, and the junction held 7 bases outside the gene matches. There are 15 residues in the CDR3.

The CDR3 protein is CSARAGNEQFF. As DNA, the CDR3 is TGCAGTGCTAGGGCTGGGAATGAGCAGTTCTTC. The V gene is TRBV20-1, the J gene TRBJ2-1; no definite D call. The ends were cut back, 3 bases at V and 7 bases at J, with 7 bases in the middle. The germline V gene has CDR1 DFQATT and CDR2 SNEGSKA (reference sequence). The CDR3 length is 11 residues.

V gene TRBV20-1 combines with J gene TRBJ1-5, with 7 bases that match TRBD1. The CDR3 length is 15 residues. Trimming at V came to 5 bases and at J to 0 bases, leaving 7 bases not matched to a gene. Germline V CDR1 and CDR2: DFQATT, SNEGSKA (reference sequence). The CDR3 DNA reads as TGCAGTGCTTGGACAGGACTTTATAGCAATCAGCCCCAGCATTTT. This sequence encodes CSAWTGLYSNQPQHF.

This clonotype was recorded many times. The gene calls are TRBV28 and TRBJ1-4, with 7 bases fitting TRBD1. The CDR3 has 14 amino acids. In germline, CDR1 is MDHEN, CDR2 SYDVKM. After removal of 4 bases from V and 5 bases from J, the junction contained 4 bases not matched to a gene. CDR3 in DNA: TGTGCCAGCAGTTCTCCGGGACAGAATGAAAAACTGTTTTTT. This codes for CASSSPGQNEKLFF. Full variable domain (remainder filled in from reference TRBV28 and TRBJ1-4): DVKVTQSSRYLVKRTGEKVFLECVQDMDHENMFWYRQDPGLGLRLIYFSYDVKMKEKGDIPEGYSVSREKKERFSLILESASTNQTSMYLCASSSPGQNEKLFFGSGTQLSVL.

In this sample, this clonotype turned up once. V and J are TRBV11-2 and TRBJ1-2; 9 nucleotides agree with TRBD1. Germline-derived CDR1 and CDR2 are SGHAT and FQNNGV. V dropped 3 bases and J dropped 8; count of bases not matched to a gene: 10. The CDR3 is made up of 15 amino acids. The CDR3 region is CASSLEQGALGGYTF. CDR3 nucleotide sequence: TGTGCCAGCAGCTTGGAACAGGGGGCCCTCGGAGGCTACACCTTC.

This clonotype occurred a few times. The chain employs TRBV5-1 and TRBJ1-2; 7 positions agree with TRBD1. CDR1 and CDR2 (germline): SGHRS, YFSETQ. There are 14 residues in the CDR3. Unmatched junction bases numbered 5, after V lost 0 bases and J lost 6 bases. This CDR3 is CASSLERTGHGYTF. DNA for the CDR3: TGCGCCAGCAGCTTGGAACGGACAGGCCATGGCTACACCTTC.

This clonotype was seen repeatedly, ten times or more. The rearrangement uses TRBV6-1 and TRBJ1-6; no definite D call. CDR3 length: 13 amino acids. The V end was cut by 2 bases, the J end by 7 bases, with 6 bases between. Germline V gives CDR1 MNHNS, CDR2 SASEGT. The CDR3 nucleotides are TGTGCCAGCAGTGAAAGTCTCAATTCACCCCTCCACTTT. This sequence encodes CASSESLNSPLHF.

The chain has TRBV28 and TRBJ2-7; perhaps D is TRBD1 or TRBD2 (5 bases each). This CDR3 spans 13 amino acids. Trimming cost V 5 bases and J 6 bases, with 14 bases left between them. Germline V gives CDR1 MDHEN, CDR2 SYDVKM. The CDR3 DNA follows: TGTGCCAGCAGTCGGGACCGCTTAGGCGAGCAGTACTTC. It encodes CASSRDRLGEQYF.

The table lists this clonotype with a few counts. The chain links TRBV2 to TRBJ1-1; a possible D gene is TRBD1 (5 bases). Germline V gene data show CDR1 as SNHLY and CDR2 as FYNNEI. This CDR3 comprises 14 residues. The V gene lost 6 bases and the J gene lost 4 bases, with 15 bases spanning the gap. In DNA form, the CDR3 reads TGTGCCAGCAGCCCGGGGCAGGCGGCCACTGAAGCTTTCTTT. Translated: CASSPGQAATEAFF.

The V and J genes are TRBV5-1 and TRBJ1-3, with TRBD1 as a possible D gene (5 bases). Trimming took 1 base from V and 3 from J, leaving 17 bases between them. CDR1 is SGHRS, CDR2 YFSETQ, per germline. The CDR3 runs to 17 residues. The CDR3 is CASSLSTGRLVGNTIYF. DNA for the CDR3: TGCGCCAGCAGCTTGTCAACGGGGCGTCTTGTTGGAAACACCATATATTTT.

This sequence joins TRBV4-2 and TRBJ2-3; D may be TRBD2 (6 bases). Germline CDR1 reads LGHNA; CDR2 reads YNFKEQ. This CDR3 is 14 amino acids long. Between the trimmed V and J ends, which lost 3 bases and 2 bases, there was a span of 9 bases. CDR3 amino acids: CASSQGGSTDTQYF. In DNA, the CDR3 is TGTGCCAGCAGCCAGGGGGGATCCACAGATACGCAGTATTTT.

A few counts support this clonotype. This rearrangement joins TRBV20-1 to TRBJ2-5; no reliable D call. The CDR3 contains 13 residues. The germline V and J ends were trimmed by 4 bases and 5 bases, with 14 bases remaining between them. CDR1 and CDR2 (germline): DFQATT, SNEGSKA (reference sequence). This CDR3 is CSANIRGWETQYF. As DNA, the CDR3 is TGCAGTGCTAATATTCGTGGATGGGAGACCCAGTACTTC.

This clonotype showed up just a few times. The rearrangement joins TRBV5-1 to TRBJ2-4; tentatively, D is TRBD2 (5 bases). Trimming took off 0 bases at V and 8 bases at J, with 12 bases between the two ends. CDR1 SGHRS and CDR2 YFSETQ come from the germline V gene. This CDR3 is 14 amino acids long. The CDR3 DNA sequence: TGCGCCAGCAGCTTGGAGGGAGCATGGGACATTCAGTACTTC. As protein: CASSLEGAWDIQYF.

This clonotype came up a few times. CDR3 protein: CASSSGLNNEQYF. The CDR3 DNA reads as TGTGCCAGCAGCTCAGGACTGAATAACGAGCAGTACTTC. The V call is TRBV7-3, the J call TRBJ2-7, with D perhaps matching TRBD2 (5 bases). The germline V gene has CDR1 SGHTA and CDR2 FQGTGA. CDR3 length: 13 amino acids. Between the trimmed V and J ends, which lost 4 bases and 5 bases, there was a span of 12 bases.

This clonotype was seen only a few times. This chain links TRBV3-1 with TRBJ1-5; 8 nucleotides agree with TRBD1. Trimming removed 2 bases from V and 6 bases from J; junction bases left unmatched: 6. The CDR3 loop spans 15 amino acids. Per germline, CDR1 LGHDT and CDR2 YNNKEL (reference sequence). The CDR3 region is CASSQSTGGFQPQHF. The CDR3 DNA reads TGTGCCAGCAGCCAATCTACAGGGGGGTTTCAGCCCCAGCATTTT.

V is TRBV5-1 and J is TRBJ1-4, with 9 bases lining up with TRBD1. There are 13 residues in the CDR3. The germline V gene has CDR1 SGHRS and CDR2 YFSETQ. Germline trimming cut 4 bases from V and 8 bases from J; bases unmatched to any gene: 3. This chain's CDR3 is CASSTGTGEKLFF. DNA for the CDR3: TGCGCCAGCAGCACCGGGACAGGGGAAAAACTGTTTTTT.

This chain uses TRBV2 with TRBJ2-5, with D possibly matching TRBD1 (5 bases). CDR3 length equals 14 residues. Deletions cut 2 bases from V and 6 bases from J, with 13 bases between. Looked up from germline, CDR1 is SNHLY and CDR2 is FYNNEI. CDR3 DNA: TGTGCCAGCAGTGAAAAGGGCAGGGTAAAGACCCAGTACTTC. The encoded protein is CASSEKGRVKTQYF.

The V gene is TRBV11-2, the J gene TRBJ2-2, with D uncertain. The germline V gene has CDR1 SGHAT and CDR2 FQNNGV. This CDR3 is built from 14 residues. Deletions cut 0 bases from V and 4 bases from J, with 6 bases between. CDR3 residues: CASSLEAVTGELFF. CDR3 DNA: TGTGCCAGCAGCTTAGAGGCGGTCACCGGGGAGCTGTTTTTT. The variable domain in full, completed from reference TRBV11-2 and TRBJ2-2, reads EAGVAQSPRYKIIEKRQSVAFWCNPISGHATLYWYQQILGQGPKLLIQFQNNGVVDDSQLPKDRFSAERLKGVDSTLKIQPAKLEDSAVYLCASSLEAVTGELFFGEGSRLTVL.